The sequence of this TCR beta chain was determined in a study of blood T cell repertoires in COVID-19. There are 15 residues in the CDR3. CDR1 KGHSH and CDR2 LQKENI come from the germline V gene. Trimming cost V 4 bases and J 5 bases; bases outside gene matches: 5. Sequencing used immunoSEQ multiplex PCR; TCRdb keeps in-frame clones, though not all of them. This table has approximately 250,000 clones, 70% to 85% appearing once. In terms of age and location, participants ranged from roughly 18 to 100 years and lived in approximately 26 US areas. Two negative PCRs, clearance, or symptom resolution were required of recovered Cohort 3 donors.

Sequencing was carried out using PBMCs or T cells enriched from blood (not recorded which). V is TRBV18 and J is TRBJ2-3; TRBD1 matches at 11 bases. The TCR sequence derives from a man aged 40-49 years who had recovered from COVID-19. The CDR3 DNA sequence: TGTGCCAGCTCACTCGGGACAGGGGGAAAAGATACGCAGTATTTT. Protein product: CASSLGTGGKDTQYF.